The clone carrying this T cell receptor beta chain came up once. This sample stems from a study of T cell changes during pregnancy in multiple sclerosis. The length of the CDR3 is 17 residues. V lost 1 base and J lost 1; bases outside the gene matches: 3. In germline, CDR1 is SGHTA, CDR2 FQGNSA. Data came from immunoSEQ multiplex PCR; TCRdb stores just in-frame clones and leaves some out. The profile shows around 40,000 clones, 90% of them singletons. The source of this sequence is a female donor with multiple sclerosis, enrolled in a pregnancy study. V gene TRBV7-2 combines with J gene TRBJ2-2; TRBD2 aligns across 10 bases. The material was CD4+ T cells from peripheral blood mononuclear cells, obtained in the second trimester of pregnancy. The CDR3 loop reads CASSLVASGGNTGELFF. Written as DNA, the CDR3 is TGTGCCAGCAGCTTAGTGGCTAGCGGGGGGAACACCGGGGAGCTGTTTTTT.